The next 31 T cell receptor beta chains were all read from a single sample in a study of T cells in Graves' hyperthyroidism and ophthalmopathy. RNA transcripts yielded amplified TCR beta CDR3 regions. A first-round RT-PCR of the TCR CDR3 used the HTBI primer set. TCRdb re-called the multiplex PCR reads with MiXCR, one entry per CDR3 protein. The sample holds roughly 350,000 distinct CDR3 sequences, around 15% seen once. Sequencing used blood. The receptors were gathered from a woman aged 40 to 50 with Graves' ophthalmopathy.

At least ten counts were recorded for this clonotype. Here the CDR3 DNA reads TGTGCCAGCAGATTCCGGGACAGTCTTTCCTACAATGAGCAGTTCTTC. Encoded protein: CASRFRDSLSYNEQFF. The chain joins TRBV11-2 to TRBJ2-1; 7 bases fit TRBD1. Losses at the gene ends were 6 bases for V and 1 base for J; bases not matched to a gene: 9. The length of the CDR3 is 16 residues. From germline, CDR1 is SGHAT and CDR2 FQNNGV.

This clonotype has at least ten counts. V is TRBV27 and J is TRBJ2-1; 14 bases agree with TRBD2. V lost 2 bases and J lost 8; bases outside the gene matches: 5. CDR1 is MNHEY, CDR2 SMNVEV, per germline (reference sequence). This CDR3 region has 16 residues. The CDR3 sequence is CASSLPGLAGEHEQFF. The DNA for the CDR3 is TGTGCCAGCAGTTTACCGGGACTAGCGGGAGAACATGAGCAGTTCTTC.

The rearrangement uses TRBV27 and TRBJ1-6; D perhaps matches TRBD1 (5 bases). CDR1 is MNHEY and CDR2 is SMNVEV in the germline V gene (reference sequence). The CDR3 length is 14 residues. Trimming pared 8 bases from V and 9 bases from J, leaving 17 bases between. The CDR3 spells CASGVEGFGSPLHF. Written as DNA, the CDR3 is TGTGCCAGCGGAGTTGAGGGGTTCGGTTCACCCCTCCACTTT.

This clonotype came up many times. The chain couples TRBV19 to TRBJ2-2; D unresolved. V shed 4 bases and J shed 6 bases, with 9 bases lying between them. The CDR3 has 13 amino acids. Germline loops: CDR1 LNHDA, CDR2 SQIVND (reference sequence). The CDR3 spells CASSNLRSGELFF. The CDR3 DNA follows: TGTGCCAGTAGTAACCTACGGTCCGGGGAGCTGTTTTTT.

This clonotype was detected a few times. V is TRBV27 and J is TRBJ2-5, with 7 bases that match TRBD1. Germline assignment: CDR1 MNHEY and CDR2 SMNVEV (reference sequence). This CDR3 is built from 14 residues. The V gene end was trimmed by 2 bases and the J gene end by 6 bases; junction bases not matched to a gene: 6. The CDR3 region is CASSLAGTAQTQYF. DNA for the CDR3: TGTGCCAGCAGTTTAGCAGGGACAGCTCAGACCCAGTACTTC.

In its sample, this clonotype was seen a few times. The rearrangement joins TRBV11-2 to TRBJ2-1; 7 bases are shared with TRBD1. The germline V gene encodes CDR1 SGHAT and CDR2 FQNNGV. J gave up 2 bases and V 5 bases, and 12 bases lay outside the gene matches. The CDR3 runs 17 residues. CDR3 nucleotides: TGTGCCAGCAGCCACATACTAGGACAGGCACCCTACAATGAGCAGTTCTTC. It codes for CASSHILGQAPYNEQFF.

The J gene is TRBJ2-2, the V gene TRBV11-3; a weak D match, TRBD2 (6 bases). CDR1 SGHNT and CDR2 YENEEA come from the germline V gene. The CDR3 consists of 14 residues. The CDR3 region is CAPHERAVTGELFF. In DNA, the CDR3 is TGTGCGCCCCATGAGCGGGCGGTCACCGGGGAGCTGTTTTTT.

The rearrangement joins TRBV7-9 to TRBJ1-3; 7 positions match TRBD1. The CDR3 runs 14 residues. Germline V gene data show CDR1 as SEHNR and CDR2 as FQNEAQ (reference sequence). The J segment lost 2 bases and the V segment lost 2 bases, leaving 0 bases of the junction unmatched. The CDR3 here is CASSLTGAGNTIYF. The CDR3 DNA sequence: TGTGCCAGCAGCTTAACAGGGGCTGGAAACACCATATATTTT.

The CDR3 DNA follows: TGCGCCAGCATAGGGCATACTGAAGCTTTCTTT. Encoded protein: CASIGHTEAFF. The rearrangement links TRBV10-2 to TRBJ1-1; D gene uncertain. V lost 7 bases and J lost 5, with 8 bases in between. This CDR3 has 11 residues. The germline V gene has CDR1 WSHSY and CDR2 SAAADI.

The gene calls are TRBV4-1 and TRBJ2-7, with 10 bases fitting TRBD2. This CDR3 contains 17 residues. CDR1 and CDR2 (germline): MGHRA, YSYEKL. V shed 4 bases and J 0 bases; nucleotides not matched to a gene: 9. CDR3 residues: CASSPHGASGSSYEQYF. The CDR3 DNA is TGCGCCAGCAGCCCCCATGGGGCTAGCGGGAGCTCCTACGAGCAGTACTTC.

The CDR3 loop reads CASSSGGLNYGYTF. The CDR3 DNA sequence: TGTGCCAGCTCCTCCGGGGGACTGAACTATGGCTACACCTTC. The rearrangement links TRBV18 to TRBJ1-2; possible D gene TRBD1, 5 bases. Trimming stripped 6 bases from V and 2 bases from J, with 13 bases between. Germline-derived CDR1 and CDR2 are KGHSH and LQKENI. This CDR3 contains 14 residues.

The sample holds a few counts of this clonotype. This rearrangement joins TRBV10-3 to TRBJ1-5, with 8 bases matching TRBD1. V shed 6 bases, J shed 4 bases, and the junction held 5 bases outside the gene matches. The CDR3 runs to 14 residues. Germline lookup yields CDR1 ENHRY and CDR2 SYGVKD. DNA for the CDR3: TGTGCCATCAGCGAGGACAGGGTGAATCAGCCCCAGCATTTT. Encoded protein: CAISEDRVNQPQHF.

This clonotype was seen more than once but under ten times. The chain is built from TRBV9 and TRBJ2-7, with 16 bases identical to TRBD2. J lost 4 bases, V lost 3 bases, and 4 bases had no gene match. Germline CDR1 and CDR2: SGDLS and YYNGEE. This CDR3 is 16 amino acids long. Here the CDR3 reads CASSAGLAGGLYEQYF. The CDR3 DNA follows: TGTGCCAGCAGCGCGGGACTAGCGGGAGGGTTATACGAGCAGTACTTC.

In this sample, this clonotype turned up many times. The CDR3 spells CSARNRGDYGYTF. For the CDR3, the DNA is TGCAGTGCTAGAAACAGGGGCGACTATGGCTACACCTTC. The chain links TRBV20-1 to TRBJ1-2; 7 bases line up with TRBD1. This CDR3 has 13 amino acids. The germline gives CDR1 DFQATT, CDR2 SNEGSKA (reference sequence). With V trimmed by 2 bases and J by 3 bases, 3 bases remained unmatched.

The V call is TRBV20-1, the J call TRBJ1-1; D is possibly TRBD1 (6 bases). The germline V and J ends were trimmed by 3 bases and 0 bases, with 14 bases remaining between them. Germline V lookup: CDR1 DFQATT, CDR2 SNEGSKA (reference sequence). The CDR3 is 15 residues long. CDR3 coding DNA: TGCAGTGCTAGCCCCCAGGGGAGGTTGAACACTGAAGCTTTCTTT. This sequence encodes CSASPQGRLNTEAFF.

In its sample, this clonotype was seen many times. The V gene is TRBV12-3 or TRBV12-4, the J gene TRBJ2-3; tentatively, D is TRBD1 or TRBD2 (6 bases each). This CDR3 is 16 amino acids long. V was pared by 6 bases and J by 2 bases, with 18 bases between. The CDR3 is CASSLRGRTTTDTQYF. As DNA, the CDR3 is TGTGCCAGCAGCCTCCGGGGGCGGACGACCACAGATACGCAGTATTTT.

This clonotype was counted at least ten times. The V call is TRBV11-2, the J call TRBJ2-5; no firm D call. The germline gives CDR1 SGHAT, CDR2 FQNNGV. Trimming stripped 6 bases from V and 5 bases from J, with 13 bases between. The CDR3 length is 13 residues. The CDR3 DNA sequence: TGTGCCAGCAGTCTCACACTTCTCGAGACCCAGTACTTC. Protein: CASSLTLLETQYF.

The chain carries TRBV14 and TRBJ2-7; D is undetermined. The V and J ends lost 9 bases and 2 bases respectively, with 14 bases between them. Germline CDR1 and CDR2: SGHDN and FVKESK. The length of the CDR3 is 13 residues. This CDR3 is CASCEKPAYEQYF. The CDR3 DNA sequence: TGTGCCAGTTGCGAAAAACCAGCCTACGAGCAGTACTTC.

This clonotype was seen many times. The chain is built from TRBV6-1 and TRBJ2-7; D is unclear. This CDR3 is built from 14 residues. Trimming pared 10 bases from V and 3 bases from J, leaving 19 bases between. In germline, CDR1 is MNHNS, CDR2 SASEGT. This CDR3 reads CATYPTFYNYEQYF. The CDR3 DNA follows: TGTGCCACCTACCCGACCTTCTATAACTACGAGCAGTACTTC.

The chain recombines TRBV3-1 with TRBJ2-7; a weak D match, TRBD1 (6 bases). V shed 4 bases and J shed 2 bases, with 12 bases lying between them. The CDR3 sequence is 14 residues long. CDR1 is LGHDT, CDR2 YNNKEL, per germline (reference sequence). CDR3 residues: CASSPTGTTYEQYF. DNA of the CDR3: TGTGCCAGCAGCCCCACAGGGACCACCTACGAGCAGTACTTC.

This clonotype was detected many times. The chain has TRBV12-3 or TRBV12-4 and TRBJ2-5; no definite D call. Trimming pared 7 bases from V and 5 bases from J, leaving 14 bases between. The CDR3 extends over 13 amino acids. CDR3 region: CASNPLSEETQYF. In nucleotides, the CDR3 is TGTGCCAGCAACCCCTTAAGCGAGGAGACCCAGTACTTC.

This clonotype was seen more than once but under ten times. The V call is TRBV20-1, the J call TRBJ2-1; D is uncertain. The CDR3 extends over 16 amino acids. CDR1 DFQATT and CDR2 SNEGSKA come from the germline V gene (reference sequence). Trimming removed 3 bases at V and 0 bases at J, with 15 bases between. CDR3 loop: CSARLRVPSSYNEQFF. For the CDR3, the DNA is TGCAGTGCTAGGTTAAGGGTCCCGAGCTCCTACAATGAGCAGTTCTTC.

The table lists this clonotype with many counts. V is TRBV2 and J is TRBJ1-5; no clear D gene. Germline CDR1 SNHLY, CDR2 FYNNEI. The CDR3 is made up of 13 amino acids. V was trimmed by 7 bases and J by 2 bases, leaving 9 bases between them. The CDR3 DNA sequence: TGTGCCAGCACCCCCGTAGGCAATCAGCCCCAGCATTTT. It translates to CASTPVGNQPQHF.

Only a few counts were recorded for this clonotype. The chain couples TRBV3-1 to TRBJ1-1, with TRBD1 as a possible D gene (6 bases). Germline lookup yields CDR1 LGHDT and CDR2 YNNKEL (reference sequence). This CDR3 region has 13 residues. Trimming shortened V by 8 bases and J by 11 bases, and 21 bases separated the two germline ends. CDR3 in amino acids: CASRAGEGERAFF. The DNA of the CDR3 is TGTGCCAGCCGGGCAGGAGAGGGGGAGAGGGCTTTCTTT.

The chain is built from TRBV7-9 and TRBJ2-7, with 9 positions matching TRBD1. There are 17 residues in the CDR3. V lost 4 bases and J lost 2; bases outside the gene matches: 12. Looked up from germline, CDR1 is SEHNR and CDR2 is FQNEAQ (reference sequence). DNA for the CDR3: TGTGCCAGCAGCTGGACCCCGGGACAGGGAAGACCCTACGAGCAGTACTTC. Its protein is CASSWTPGQGRPYEQYF.

This clonotype has a handful of counts. J is TRBJ2-3 and V is TRBV9; tentative D call: TRBD2 (5 bases). Germline V lookup: CDR1 SGDLS, CDR2 YYNGEE. The CDR3 runs to 14 residues. V lost 4 bases, J lost 6 bases, and 15 bases lay in between. CDR3 protein: CASSFLGEVDTQYF. The CDR3 DNA follows: TGTGCCAGCAGCTTTTTGGGAGAGGTGGATACGCAGTATTTT. The complete variable domain, with remaining parts taken from reference TRBV9 and TRBJ2-3, reads DSGVTQTPKHLITATGQRVTLRCSPRSGDLSVYWYQQSLDQGLQFLIQYYNGEERAKGNILERFSAQQFPDLHSELNLSSLELGDSALYFCASSFLGEVDTQYFGPGTRLTVL.

At least ten counts were recorded for this clonotype. The chain joins TRBV24-1 to TRBJ2-1, with 9 positions matching TRBD2. The V gene end was trimmed by 4 bases and the J gene end by 3 bases; junction bases not matched to a gene: 6. CDR1 and CDR2 from the germline V gene are KGHDR and SFDVKD. CDR3 length: 16 residues. CDR3 DNA sequence: TGTGCCACCAGTGACGTGGTAGCGGGGGACTACAATGAGCAGTTCTTC. This translates into CATSDVVAGDYNEQFF.

This clonotype was picked up many times. The chain combines TRBV12-3 or TRBV12-4 with TRBJ2-7, with D unresolved. The CDR3 spans 13 residues. V lost 5 bases and J 4 bases, leaving 12 bases between the germline ends. CDR3 residues: CASSKATYYEQYF. The CDR3 nucleotides read TGTGCCAGCAGTAAGGCAACCTATTACGAGCAGTACTTC.

The V gene is TRBV3-1, the J gene TRBJ2-1; 7 positions match TRBD1. Germline lookup yields CDR1 LGHDT and CDR2 YNNKEL (reference sequence). This CDR3 region has 16 residues. V was clipped by 0 bases and J by 8 bases; unmatched bases: 10. Here the CDR3 reads CASSQDWLTGSDEQFF. The CDR3 coding sequence is TGTGCCAGCAGCCAAGACTGGTTGACAGGGAGCGATGAGCAGTTCTTC.

This clonotype was counted at least ten times. V is TRBV6-1 and J is TRBJ2-3, with D possibly being TRBD1 or TRBD2 (5 bases each). Germline CDR1 and CDR2: MNHNS and SASEGT. V gave up 7 bases and J gave up 2 bases, with 13 bases separating them. The CDR3 loop spans 14 amino acids. The CDR3: CASTHRGTTDTQYF. The CDR3, as DNA: TGTGCCAGCACCCACCGAGGGACCACAGATACGCAGTATTTT.

The rearrangement links TRBV6-1 to TRBJ2-2; D not certain. CDR1 is MNHNS and CDR2 is SASEGT in the germline V gene. V was clipped by 1 base and J by 13 bases, with 4 bases between them. This CDR3 region has 10 residues. The CDR3 nucleotides read TGTGCCAGCAGTGAAGAAGGGCTGTTTTTT. It yields the protein CASSEEGLFF.